The entry below describes one TCR beta chain. This clonotype was observed many times. What this receptor recognizes is not known. No much larger clonotype is one base removed from it; base qualities were not supplied. This entry comes from a study of T cells in Graves' hyperthyroidism and ophthalmopathy (dated by TCRdb to the late 2010s). For the study in its entirety: Peripheral blood was sampled at the time of initial diagnosis, prior to any treatment. The roughly 91 discovery patients were randomly divided into training and test sets at a 7:3 ratio. Prospective prediction of ophthalmopathy was tested in an independent validation cohort of 18 to 20 hyperthyroidism patients and 15 to 17 patients who later progressed to ophthalmopathy. The paper describes TCR Vbeta CDR3 sequencing of 140 or so peripheral blood samples, made up of about 41 ophthalmopathy patients, some 76 hyperthyroidism patients and 17 progressor patients. The study also compared thyroid tissue and blood T-cell repertoires from about six Graves' hyperthyroidism patients. A discovery cohort of around 98 patients, approximately 45 with Graves' ophthalmopathy and approximately 55 with stable Graves' hyperthyroidism, was used to find distinguishing TCR V-J signatures. After sampling, hyperthyroidism patients received methimazole starting at 30 mg daily, and ophthalmopathy patients received high-dose intravenous methylprednisolone.

The TCR beta CDR3 regions were amplified from RNA transcripts. For the first round of RT-PCR on the TCR CDR3, the HTBI primer set was used together with the Qiagen OneStep RT-PCR kit. The libraries were constructed in a second round of multiplex PCR and then size-selected and purified. Paired-end sequencing of the libraries was performed with 100 bp reads on an Illumina HiSeq2000. The authors processed their data as follows. SOAPnuke was used to process the raw data, with reads discarded if the reads contained adapters or uncalled bases, had a mean Phred below 15, or lacked an exact constant-primer or identifier match. COPE v1.2.5 was used to merge high-quality paired reads, and clonotypes were defined as unique nucleotide sequences. MiTCR v1.1 was used to align clonotypes to the IMGT TRBV, TRBD and TRBJ reference segments. Only V-J combinations with frequency above 0.0001, covering approximately 99% of repertoires, were analysed. The TCS score was defined as F50 (clonal expansion) divided by E x V (chaos), with BLOSUM62-based TCRdist calculated between CDR3 peptides within each V-J. Welch's t-statistics and random forest reduced roughly 500 V-J features to about 13, which were used in a naive Bayes classifier (R e1071). Starting from the raw public reads, TCRdb applied fastp trimming at Q25, assembled clones with MiXCR and retained in-frame beta chains. Each CDR3 protein appears once, grouped with its most common genes and DNA. These V and J calls are TCRdb output, not the study's own analysis. The sample data list some 600,000 distinct CDR3 sequences, and 14% of these were observed just once. Clones ranked in the top ten supply roughly 5.5% of the sample.

The hyperthyroidism patients were between 18 and 65 years old and newly diagnosed, with a disease duration of less than 2 months. Patients with uncontrolled infections, other autoimmune diseases, pregnancy or lactation were excluded. Diagnoses were established on the basis of clinical symptoms, serum thyroxine and TRAb, thyroid ultrasound, and orbital computed tomography. Blood from progressor patients was drawn when they were first diagnosed with hyperthyroidism, before any ophthalmopathy symptoms appeared. Ficoll-Paque density gradient centrifugation was used to isolate PBMCs from about 10 ml of fresh peripheral blood. Progressor patients were first diagnosed with Graves' hyperthyroidism and then developed ophthalmopathy during follow-up. Total RNA was extracted with Trizol reagent, and quality was checked on an Agilent 2100 Bioanalyzer. CDR1 is given as SGHVS and CDR2 as FQNEAQ, both from the germline V gene. Trimming removed 5 bases from V and 0 bases from J, leaving 18 bases between the germline ends. Including cysteine and phenylalanine, the CDR3 has 17 amino acids. Only the CDR3 DNA stays, 51 bases, in frame from base 1.

Broader findings and caveats from the paper: Sample size was not statistically predetermined, and blinding of investigators to group allocation was not performed. In validation, progression to ophthalmopathy was predicted by the model with nearly 71% sensitivity and around 76% specificity, a median of approximately 6.5 months before onset. Blood samples also contained most of the expanded thyroid clonotypes (frequency above 0.001), which suggests that blood repertoires may reflect thyroid immune responses. A model built on a 13 V-J signature distinguished ophthalmopathy from stable hyperthyroidism, reaching 85% to 90% sensitivity and about 81% specificity in cross-validation and 80%/75% in testing.

The sequenced sample consisted of blood. The chain joins TRBV7-8 to TRBJ2-3; tentative D gene TRBD2, with 5 bases matching. The receptor was derived from a woman in her 30s with Graves' hyperthyroidism that later progressed to Graves' ophthalmopathy. The CDR3 has the sequence CASSDFRLAESTDTQYF. The sequenced DNA is TGTGCCAGCAGCGACTTTCGCCTAGCAGAGAGCACAGATACGCAGTATTTT.